A single TCR beta chain is shown here with its context. Its antigen remains undetermined. No base quality values were provided; no much bigger clone lies one nucleotide off. Other DNA sequences in this specimen translate into the identical CDR3. The library was produced with the immunoSEQ multiplex PCR assay. For the multiplex PCR, a mixture combining 60 forward primers for TCR Vbeta segments and 13 reverse primers for TCR Jbeta segments was used. Amplification of the CDR3 region of rearranged TCR beta genes was performed with a multiplex PCR assay on genomic DNA. The amplified TCR beta libraries were sequenced on the Illumina HiSeq System as 87-base-pair reads. In the paper's pipeline: In a later analysis, some 80 million unique TCR beta chains were counted across the 650 to 750 repertoires, and around 11 million of these chains were shared by at least two donors. Raw reads were error-corrected and collapsed into unique sequences by a nearest-neighbor algorithm in which closely related sequences were merged to remove PCR and sequencing errors. Alignment of CDR3 sequences to IMGT reference sequences was used to assign V, D and J gene segments. For a sequence to be retained, a match of at least six nucleotides was required to both a V gene segment and a J gene segment. A rearrangement counted as productive if the CDR3 had no stop codons and remained in frame with V and J, and every other rearrangement counted as non-productive. Following IMGT convention, CDR3 was defined as the stretch from the second conserved V-encoded cysteine up to the conserved J-encoded phenylalanine. The earlier analysis of roughly 590 of the donors excluded sequences that lacked an unambiguous match to a single V gene segment. In an earlier analysis of 450 to 750 of the donors, a V segment was called functional when productive rearrangements were above 56.7%, and segregating when the standard deviation between donors exceeded 5%. To diagnose cytomegalovirus status from the catalog of TCR beta chain sequences, a statistical classification framework was built. In a later analysis, TCR nucleotide sequences were compared against IMGT/GENE-DB human TR gene sequences so that V and J genes could be assigned. Using the TCRdist pipeline, a later analysis assigned CDR3 sequences along with most-parsimonious VDJ recombination scenarios. A later analysis defined each TCR beta chain by its CDR3 amino acid sequence plus V-gene family, and excluded reads lacking a unique V-gene family. To address suspected cross-contamination and a sequencing artifact, a later analysis removed 592 highly shared, low-generation-probability nucleotide sequences. In a later analysis, a clonal expansion index was calculated for each public chain from normalized within-repertoire ranks of inferred template counts. In a later analysis, generation probabilities were computed using a VDJ recombination model fitted to out-of-frame rearrangements, and the results were checked against IGoR. Hypergeometric tests were used in a later analysis to score TCR-TCR, TCR-HLA and TCR-CMV co-occurrence, with a repertoire-size bias correction applied to the TCR pairs. In a later analysis, false discovery rates were estimated by permuting HLA or CMV assignments 20 times. In a later analysis, co-occurring TCRs were grouped using DBSCAN, and TCRdist sequence similarity was added for clustering within HLA-allele-positive subsets. Repertoires with fewer than 30,000 or more than 120,000 public chains were left out of co-occurrence clustering, as were about 5 repertoires with anomalous nucleotide sharing. TCRdb provides this immuneACCESS table in a form limited to in-frame rearrangements. Some clones are lacking; in checked studies, under half of them reflect an unresolved V gene, and why the rest are absent is not known. V, J and clone size are taken as reported in that table, and D and trimming were inferred from the DNA itself. Recorded for this sample are 150,000 or so clones; more than 70% of them occurred a single time. The leading ten clones occupy approximately 5.6% of the sample.

The data originate from a study of cytomegalovirus exposure and HLA in healthy donors (dated by TCRdb to between 2016 and 2019). Study-level background: An earlier analysis of roughly 570 of the donors reported 276 Gb of sequence data and 95 million to 130 million unique TCR beta sequences obtained from 150 million to 200 million T cells. In a later analysis, previously published TCR beta repertoires from hundreds of donors were re-analyzed and high-resolution HLA genotyping was added so that TCR occurrence patterns could be studied. In an earlier analysis of a few hundred of the donors, high-throughput TCR beta sequencing was used to judge whether each TCR beta V gene segment behaved as functional or pseudogenic. Among the roughly 390 genotyped donors, approximately 81% belonged to the genetic ancestry cluster associated with self-reported Caucasian donors. HLA typing covered class I and class II loci at four-digit resolution. The number of typed donors differed by locus: about 620-630 for A, B, C, DRB1 and DQB1; roughly 510 for DQA1; 606 for DPA1; and about 470 for DPB1. An early release that covered fewer than 750 HLA-typed donors contained 250 to 350 gigabases of sequencing data and 65 million to 100 million unique TCR sequences. All discovery cohort repertoires had been generated using a single sequencing platform. A later genetic analysis took genome-wide SNP genotypes for about 60% of the roughly 670 donors and used that subset as a discovery cohort. Using immunosequencing, the study profiled T cell repertoires from fewer than 700 subjects and related those repertoires to cytomegalovirus serostatus. Among 350 to 400 genotyped donors of the cohort, an average of about 240,000 unique TCR beta nucleotide sequences were sequenced per donor, 15% to 20% of them non-productive. Rather than using new phenotypic data, the later analysis identified candidate immune exposures from TCR beta sequences and from how often those sequences occurred across donors. A separate validation cohort of approximately 130 different subjects was used in addition to the roughly 700-subject first cohort. A handful of DR-DQ haplotypes were handled as single units for association and clustering because linkage in the cohort was strong. Donor age, sex, ethnicity and CMV serostatus were compiled together with the repertoire data. The aim of the study was to test whether cataloging public T cell receptors could identify signatures of past pathogen exposure. High-throughput TCR immunosequencing, statistical association of individual TCRs with disease status, and machine learning were combined to predict cytomegalovirus infection status.

Measured from the cysteine to the phenylalanine, the CDR3 is 14 residues long. Only CDR3 DNA remains: 42 bases, in frame from the first base. V is reduced by 5 bases and J by 4 bases, leaving a spacing of 15 bases between them. Via the germline V gene, CDR1 is SGHRS and CDR2 YFSETQ. The paper as a whole reports these results and caveats: Because counts were too low, some 16 rarely observed V segments, including chromosome 9 orphons, were excluded from the earlier analysis of several hundred of the donors. A further reported finding was that TCR beta sequences accurately predicted the HLA-A and HLA-B alleles for most subjects in the first cohort. The cohort was sequenced for TCR beta chains only, and without alpha or paired-chain data the features that could be detected were limited. Correlated functional status among segregating V segments might reflect linkage disequilibrium, but an unknown experimental factor could not be ruled out. A total of about 150 TCR beta chains were listed by the study as associated with cytomegalovirus. For the cohort, immune exposure information was limited to CMV serostatus. In a later analysis, HLA-associated TCR beta chains showed more clonal expansion and lower generation probabilities than non-associated chains that were equally common. The classifier was reported to diagnose cytomegalovirus status with high specificity and sensitivity in both the original and validation cohorts. Because HLA typing was missing for some donors at each locus, association tests included only the typed subset. When HLA alleles, especially DR and DQ, strongly co-occurred, attributing TCR associations to individual alleles was difficult. Some IMGT-functional V segments, including TRBV6-2 and TRBV6-3, could not be distinguished by the 87-base-pair reads and were therefore excluded. A later analysis found that TCR association rates varied across HLA loci, with DRB1 alleles showing the most associated TCRs and HLA-C alleles the fewest. Broadly in line with IMGT annotations, most TCR beta V segments showed up in productive rearrangements about 87% or about 30% of the time in an earlier analysis of some 590 of the donors. While some public TCRs were present in many individuals, most TCR sequences turned up only very rarely across donors. A later genetic analysis associated a missense DCLRE1C variant with V-gene and J-gene trimming of TCR beta chains, and an independent cohort replicated the association. Roughly uniform sequencing depth across donors was assumed in presence/absence analyses, although this assumption may not hold. According to a later genetic analysis, donors in an Asian-associated ancestry cluster had fewer N-insertions in productive TCRs than the approximately 700-donor mean. The authors suggested that the approach could potentially be generalized to other disease states and immunological phenotypes. Most CMV-associated TCR beta chains appeared to be HLA-restricted in a later analysis, and the HLA associations seemed to be driven largely by CMV exposure. A cluster of highly shared sequence variants was judged likely to be a technical artifact of the sequencing pipeline. At a false discovery rate of 0.05, a later analysis linked approximately 18,000 TCR beta sequences to specific HLA alleles. In a later analysis, several top co-occurrence clusters were reported to appear linked to parvovirus B19, influenza, CMV and Epstein-Barr virus. A few of the identified cytomegalovirus-associated TCR beta chains were confirmed in vitro to be specific for cytomegalovirus antigens.

The cohort comprised more than 550 healthy bone marrow donors. Cohort members were all nominally healthy when sampled, although unrecorded immune exposures were likely present. The donor tested CMV seropositive, placing the donor among the approximately 290 seropositive members of the cohort. Every donor gave a peripheral blood sample, and the peripheral blood mononuclear cells from that sample were used for TCR beta sequencing. Genomic DNA was extracted from the blood cell samples with the Qiagen DNeasy Blood Extraction Kit. Recombination connected TRBV5-1 to TRBJ2-5; the D segment could be TRBD1, given 8 matching bases. The TCR was taken from a woman aged 40 to 49 in good health and CMV-seropositive. The sequencing sample was made of PBMCs. The DNA reads as follows: TGCGCCAGCAGTCCCACAGGGGGGGGAGAGACCCAGTACTTC. Translation gives CASSPTGGGETQYF.